Listed here are 14 T cell receptor beta chains from one sample, sequenced in a study of cytomegalovirus exposure and HLA in healthy donors. Primers for the PCR totalled 60 Vbeta and 13 Jbeta. Sequencing was performed with immunoSEQ multiplex PCR; in TCRdb, only in-frame clones are kept and a portion is missing. This sample yields 100,000 or so clones, of which roughly 83% are seen a single time; roughly 3.7% belongs to the top ten. The sequencing input was PBMCs. These receptor sequences come from a female donor in good health and CMV-seropositive.

The chain carries TRBV2 and TRBJ2-7; 7 bases match TRBD2. In germline, CDR1 is SNHLY, CDR2 FYNNEI. The J segment lost 0 bases and the V segment lost 6 bases, leaving 8 bases of the junction unmatched. This CDR3 spans 15 amino acids. The CDR3 reads CASSGVLADSYEQYF. CDR3 DNA: TGTGCCAGCAGCGGGGTGCTAGCGGACTCCTACGAGCAGTACTTC.

This rearrangement joins TRBV19 to TRBJ1-2, with 11 bases matching TRBD1. This CDR3 spans 14 amino acids. The germline V gene encodes CDR1 LNHDA and CDR2 SQIVND (reference sequence). With V trimmed by 9 bases and J by 3 bases, 6 bases remained unmatched. The CDR3 DNA is TGTGCCAGCACTTCGGGACAGGGGGACTATGGCTACACCTTC. As protein: CASTSGQGDYGYTF.

The chain joins TRBV5-6 to TRBJ2-7; D gene ambiguous. Germline CDR1 SGHDT, CDR2 YYEEEE. With 3 bases removed from V and 4 bases from J, the gap between germline ends came to 5 bases. The CDR3 runs to 11 residues. For the CDR3, the DNA is TGTGCCAGCAGCTCCGTATACGAGCAGTACTTC. This encodes CASSSVYEQYF.

The CDR3 region has the DNA TGTGCCAGCAGAGGACAGGGGCCTCCGAACACTGAAGCTTTCTTT. It yields the protein CASRGQGPPNTEAFF. The chain uses TRBV6-6 and TRBJ1-1; 9 bases match TRBD1. The V gene's germline CDR1 is MNHNY and CDR2 SVGAGI (reference sequence). This CDR3 is built from 15 residues. Trimming cost V 6 bases and J 1 base; bases outside gene matches: 6.

The V and J genes are TRBV7-2 and TRBJ2-5; TRBD1 is a possible D gene (5 bases). Trimming stripped 2 bases from V and 4 bases from J, with 8 bases between. Germline V gives CDR1 SGHTA, CDR2 FQGNSA. The CDR3 consists of 13 residues. The CDR3 region is CASSLYRLETQYF. The CDR3 DNA reads as TGTGCCAGCAGCTTATACAGGTTAGAGACCCAGTACTTC.

This chain links TRBV9 with TRBJ2-3, with a weak D call TRBD2 (7 bases). The V end lost 4 bases, the J end lost 1 base, and 16 bases lay between the germline ends. CDR1 and CDR2 from the germline V gene are SGDLS and YYNGEE. The CDR3 sequence is 16 residues long. CDR3 residues: CASSSRGGERTDTQYF. As DNA, the CDR3 is TGTGCCAGCAGCTCAAGGGGGGGGGAACGCACAGATACGCAGTATTTT.

This clone was detected only a few times. V and J are TRBV7-9 and TRBJ1-2; D call uncertain. There are 12 residues in the CDR3. Trimming removed 4 bases from V and 14 bases from J, with 17 bases in between. The germline CDR1 and CDR2 sequences are SEHNR and FQNEAQ (reference sequence). CDR3 nucleotide sequence: TGTGCCAGCAGCTCAGTGTTCCCCTCGGGAACCTTC. Translating it yields CASSSVFPSGTF.

V usage is TRBV19 and J usage is TRBJ2-7; the match to TRBD2 covers 8 bases. This CDR3 region has 15 residues. The trim removed 5 bases at V and 0 bases at J, leaving 6 bases unmatched. Germline V gene lookup returns CDR1 LNHDA and CDR2 SQIVND (reference sequence). In nucleotides, the CDR3 is TGTGCCAGTAGTCCAAGCGGGGGACGCTCCTACGAGCAGTACTTC. Its protein product is CASSPSGGRSYEQYF. The full variable domain, rest sourced from reference TRBV19 and TRBJ2-7, is DGGITQSPKYLFRKEGQNVTLSCEQNLNHDAMYWYRQDPGQGLRLIYYSQIVNDFQKGDIAEGYSVSREKKESFPLTVTSAQKNPTAFYLCASSPSGGRSYEQYFGPGTRLTVT.

Details on this clone: A junction boundary mismatches the germline segment, possibly from a read error. The chain links TRBV7-9 to TRBJ2-3; TRBD2 agrees at 9 bases. The CDR3 contains 16 residues. Per germline, CDR1 SEHNR and CDR2 FQNEAQ (reference sequence). CDR3 sequence (DNA): TGTTCCAGCAGCTTAGCCAGCGGGGGGACCACAGATACGCAGTATTTT. Amino acids: CSSSLASGGTTDTQYF.

Concerning this clone itself: An end of the junction differs from the germline gene, which may be a read error. The J gene is TRBJ1-1, the V gene TRBV29-1; 8 bases are shared with TRBD1. This CDR3 is 13 amino acids long. CDR1 is SQVTM, CDR2 ANQGSEA, per germline. CDR3 bases: TGCAGCGCTGGGGCGGGACAGGTCACTAAAGCTTTCTTT. Its translation: CSAGAGQVTKAFF.

This clone came up a few times. An end of the junction does not agree with germline; a read error may underlie this. The chain's CDR3 is CSSSTGTSGRGNEQFF. The CDR3 coding sequence is TGTTCCAGCAGCACCGGGACTAGCGGGAGAGGTAATGAGCAGTTCTTC. V usage is TRBV7-9 and J usage is TRBJ2-1, with 14 bases that match TRBD2. The CDR3 has 16 residues. Germline V gene sequence: CDR1 SEHNR, CDR2 FQNEAQ (reference sequence).

In its sample, this clone was seen a few times. The J gene is TRBJ1-4, the V gene TRBV5-4; D unresolved. V was clipped by 4 bases and J by 3 bases, with 10 bases between them. The CDR3 sequence is 14 residues long. Germline V lookup: CDR1 SGHNT, CDR2 YYREEE (reference sequence). The CDR3 bases are TGTGCCAGCAGCACGGAGATAGCTAATGAAAAACTGTTTTTT. As protein: CASSTEIANEKLFF.

The genes are TRBV4-1 and TRBJ2-1; 8 bases agree with TRBD2. Germline V gene data show CDR1 as MGHRA and CDR2 as YSYEKL. The CDR3 contains 18 residues. J was trimmed by 0 bases and V by 1 base; bases with no gene match: 8. The CDR3 loop is CASSQGFSGESSYNEQFF. DNA of the CDR3: TGCGCCAGCAGCCAAGGTTTTAGCGGGGAAAGCTCCTACAATGAGCAGTTCTTC.

The CDR3 nucleotides read TGCGCCAGCAGCCATTCCCCCACAGGGCGGAGCTCCTACGAGCAGTACTTC. It is translated as CASSHSPTGRSSYEQYF. V usage is TRBV5-1 and J usage is TRBJ2-7; D perhaps matches TRBD1 (6 bases). The V gene's germline CDR1 is SGHRS and CDR2 YFSETQ. V lost 4 bases, J lost 0 bases, and 20 bases lay in between. CDR3 length: 17 amino acids.